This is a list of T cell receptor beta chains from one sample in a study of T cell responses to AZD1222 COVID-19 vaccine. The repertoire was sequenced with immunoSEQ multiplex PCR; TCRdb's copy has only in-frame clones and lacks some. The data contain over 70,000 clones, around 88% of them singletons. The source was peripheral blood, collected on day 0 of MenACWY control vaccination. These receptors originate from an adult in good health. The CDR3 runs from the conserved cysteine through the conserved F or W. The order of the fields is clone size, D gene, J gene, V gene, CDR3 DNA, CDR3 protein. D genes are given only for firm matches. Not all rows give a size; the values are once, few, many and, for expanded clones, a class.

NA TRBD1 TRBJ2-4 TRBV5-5 TGTGCCAGCAGCTTGGGGACAGGGGAGGGAAACATTCAGTACTTC CASSLGTGEGNIQYF
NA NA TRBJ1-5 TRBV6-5 TGTGCCAGCAGTCCCACTTGGGGCAGCAATCAGCCCCAGCATTTT CASSPTWGSNQPQHF
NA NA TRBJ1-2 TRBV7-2 TGTGCCAGCAGCTCATCGGGACGAGGGAATACGCACTATGGCTACACCTTC CASSSSGRGNTHYGYTF
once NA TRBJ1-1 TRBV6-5 TGTGCCAGCAGTTACTCCAGGGTCGGCACTGAAGCTTTCTTT CASSYSRVGTEAFF
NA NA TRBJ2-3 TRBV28 TGTGCCAGCAGTTTTTCAATACCCCCTACGCAGTATTTT CASSFSIPPTQYF
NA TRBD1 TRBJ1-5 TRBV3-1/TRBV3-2 TGTGCCAGCAGCCGGGGACAGGGGGCGGAAAGCAATCAGCCCCAGCATTTT CASSRGQGAESNQPQHF
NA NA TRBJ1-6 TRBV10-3 TGTGCCATACGTTACTCGGACCCTAATTCACCCCTCCACTTT CAIRYSDPNSPLHF
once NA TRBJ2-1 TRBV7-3 TGTGCCAGCAGCCGACAGTCCGGATCCTACAATGAGCAGTTCTTC CASSRQSGSYNEQFF
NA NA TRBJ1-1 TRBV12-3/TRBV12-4 TGTGCCAGCATCAGGAAAATGAACACTGAAGCTTTCTTT CASIRKMNTEAFF
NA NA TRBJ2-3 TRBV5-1 TGCGCCAGCAGCTTGGACACCTCTAGCACAGATACGCAGTATTTT CASSLDTSSTDTQYF
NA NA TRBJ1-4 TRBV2 TGTGCCAGCAGTGGTGGGCCGGCAACTAATGAAAAACTGTTTTTT CASSGGPATNEKLFF
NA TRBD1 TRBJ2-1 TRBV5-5 TGTGCCAGCAGCATACGACAGGGGGTCAACAATGAGCAGTTCTTC CASSIRQGVNNEQFF
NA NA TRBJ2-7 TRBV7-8 TGTGCCAGCAGCTTACCAGGGGCGCGGGAGCAGTACTTC CASSLPGAREQYF
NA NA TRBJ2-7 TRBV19 TGTGCCAGTATTTCAAAGGGCGAGCAGTACTTC CASISKGEQYF
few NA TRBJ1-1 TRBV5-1 TGCGCCAGCGGTAACAGACCGAACACTGAAGCTTTCTTT CASGNRPNTEAFF
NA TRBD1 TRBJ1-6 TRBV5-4 TGTGCCAGCAGCTCTGGGGACAGGGGCCATAATTCACCCCTCCACTTT CASSSGDRGHNSPLHF
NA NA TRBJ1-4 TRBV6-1 TGTGCCAGCAGTGAAGTTCTTTGGGAAAAACTGTTTTTT CASSEVLWEKLFF
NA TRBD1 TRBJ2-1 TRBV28 TGTGCCAGTTGGCCGGGACAGGTAAACAATGAGCAGTTCTTC CASWPGQVNNEQFF
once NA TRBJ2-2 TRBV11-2 TGTGCCAGCAGCTTCGACTCCAGCGCCGGGGAGCTGTTTTTT CASSFDSSAGELFF
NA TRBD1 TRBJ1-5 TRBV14 TGTGCCAGCAGCCACCAGGGGGGGCCCCAGCATTTT CASSHQGGPQHF
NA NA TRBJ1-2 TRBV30 TGTGCCTGGAGTCGAGGGTACTATGGCTACACCTTC CAWSRGYYGYTF
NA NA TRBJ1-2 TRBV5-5 TGTGCCAGCAGCCTGGATTGGCAGGGCTATGGCTACACCTTC CASSLDWQGYGYTF
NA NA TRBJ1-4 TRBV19 TGTGCCAGTAGACGGGGAGATGAAAAACTGTTTTTT CASRRGDEKLFF
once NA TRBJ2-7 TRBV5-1 TGCGCCAGCAGCTCGGACGGGGCGGGCGAGCAGTACTTC CASSSDGAGEQYF
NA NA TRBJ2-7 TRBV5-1 TGCGCCAGCAGCGTGGGAGTCACACGGAGCGAGCAGTACTTC CASSVGVTRSEQYF
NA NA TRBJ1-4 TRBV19 TGTGCCAGTAGTGCGACAGCAACTAATGAAAAACTGTTTTTT CASSATATNEKLFF
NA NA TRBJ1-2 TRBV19 TGTGCCAGTAGTATAGATCTCGTCGGAGGACCTATAAACTATGGCTACACCTTC CASSIDLVGGPINYGYTF
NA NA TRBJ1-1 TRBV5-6 TGTGCCAGCAGCTTTCGGGGAGCAGGACCTGAAGCTTTCTTT CASSFRGAGPEAFF
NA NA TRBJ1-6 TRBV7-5 TGTGTCAGAAGCTCTCAGGGTCAAGGTTCACCCCTCCACTTT CVRSSQGQGSPLHF
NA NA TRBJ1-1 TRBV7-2 TGTGCCAGCAGCTTCAGTGAGGGGGCTGAAGCTTTCTTT CASSFSEGAEAFF
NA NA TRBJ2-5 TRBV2 TGTGCCTGCAGTGATTTTGGACTGGGAGAGGAGACCCAGTACTTC CACSDFGLGEETQYF
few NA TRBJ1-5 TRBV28 TGTGCCAGCAGTCCTCCAGGGGAGGTGAAGCCCCAGCATTTT CASSPPGEVKPQHF
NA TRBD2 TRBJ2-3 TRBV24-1 TGTGCCACCAGTGGCGGACTAGCGGGGGCCCTCCCCTGGGCAGATACGCAGTATTTT CATSGGLAGALPWADTQYF
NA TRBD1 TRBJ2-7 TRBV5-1 TGCGCCAGCAGTCGATCCGGGACAGCGGATGACTACGAGCAGTACTTC CASSRSGTADDYEQYF
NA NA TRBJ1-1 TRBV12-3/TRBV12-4 TGTGCCAGCAGTCGCCGGAGGAACGCTGAAGCTTTCTTT CASSRRRNAEAFF
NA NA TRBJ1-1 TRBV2 TGTGCCAGCAGCACAGGACCCCGGAACACTGAAGCTTTCTTT CASSTGPRNTEAFF
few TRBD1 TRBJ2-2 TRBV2 TGTGCCAGTTCCCGGGACAGGGGGGACACCGGGGAGCTGTTTTTT CASSRDRGDTGELFF
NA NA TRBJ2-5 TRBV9 TGTGCCAGCAGCGTAGCCCCCCTAGGAGGGGAGACCCAGTACTTC CASSVAPLGGETQYF
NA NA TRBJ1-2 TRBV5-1 TGCGCCAGCAGCTTGGAGAAGGACGCCTATGGCTACACCTTC CASSLEKDAYGYTF
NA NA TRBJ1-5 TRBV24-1 TGTGCCACCAGTGAAGGTGTTGGGTCTGCCCAGCATTTT CATSEGVGSAQHF
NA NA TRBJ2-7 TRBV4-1 TGCGCCAGCAGCCAAGGGACAAGTACCTACGAGCAGTACTTC CASSQGTSTYEQYF
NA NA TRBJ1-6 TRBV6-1 TGTGCCAGCAGTTGGGGACCGATTAATTCACCCCTCCACTTT CASSWGPINSPLHF
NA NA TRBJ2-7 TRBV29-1 TGCAGCGTTGTAAGCGGATACGAGCAGTACTTC CSVVSGYEQYF
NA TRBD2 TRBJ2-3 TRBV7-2 TGTGCCAGCAGCTTAATGGGGGGGGTTAGCACAGATACGCAGTATTTT CASSLMGGVSTDTQYF
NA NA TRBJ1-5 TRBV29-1 TGCACCCCTCAGGGCGGAGATCAGCCCCAGCATTTT CTPQGGDQPQHF
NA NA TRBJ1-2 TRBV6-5 TGTGCCAGCAGTTACTCCCATTTTGACAGCTATGGCTACACCTTC CASSYSHFDSYGYTF
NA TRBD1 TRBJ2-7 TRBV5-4 TGTGCCAGCAGCTCGGCCGGGACAGGGAACTACGAGCAGTACTTC CASSSAGTGNYEQYF
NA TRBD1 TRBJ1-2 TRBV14 TGTGCCAGCAGCCAAGTATCCGGACAGGGGTATGGCTACACCTTC CASSQVSGQGYGYTF
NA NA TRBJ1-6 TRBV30 TGTGCCTGGAGTCGGATGGGACCCGATAATTCACCCCTCCACTTT CAWSRMGPDNSPLHF